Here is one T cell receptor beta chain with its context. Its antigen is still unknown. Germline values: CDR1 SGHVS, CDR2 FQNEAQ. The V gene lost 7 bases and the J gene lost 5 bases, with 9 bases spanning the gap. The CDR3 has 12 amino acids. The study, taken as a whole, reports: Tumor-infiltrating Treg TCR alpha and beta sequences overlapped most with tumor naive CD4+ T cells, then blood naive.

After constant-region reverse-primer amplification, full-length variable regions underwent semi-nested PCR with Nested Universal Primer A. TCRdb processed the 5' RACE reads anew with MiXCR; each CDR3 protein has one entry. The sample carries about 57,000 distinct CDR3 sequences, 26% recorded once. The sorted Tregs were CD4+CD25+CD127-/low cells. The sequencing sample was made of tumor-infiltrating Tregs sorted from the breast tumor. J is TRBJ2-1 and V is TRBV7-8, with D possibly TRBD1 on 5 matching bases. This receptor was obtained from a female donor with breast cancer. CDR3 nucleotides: TGTGCCAGCACGACAGTGAACAATGAGCAGTTCTTC. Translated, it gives CASTTVNNEQFF.